This TCR beta chain was captured in a study of blood T cell repertoires in COVID-19. Study overall: The United States, Italy and Spain were the sources of the acute and convalescent COVID-19 samples. The cDNA or gDNA used as material had been derived from T cells, B-cell-depleted T cells, or PBMCs.

V dropped 5 bases and J dropped 5; count of bases not matched to a gene: 9. Germline CDR1 SEHNR, CDR2 FQNEAQ (reference sequence). CDR3 length: 16 residues. Per the study methods: It was from reference gene primer amplification that nucleated cell counts were estimated. Profiled with immunoSEQ multiplex PCR; TCRdb holds only in-frame clones, not every one. From that table come the V and J calls and clone size; the DNA was used to work out D and trimming. The sample contains approximately 210,000 clones, around 89% of which appear only once. This TCR came from a middle-aged woman with acute or convalescent COVID-19. Specimen: peripheral blood. The gene calls are TRBV7-9 and TRBJ2-1; 10 nucleotides line up with TRBD2. The CDR3 is CASSLASGGTHNEQFF. CDR3 DNA sequence: TGTGCCAGCAGCCTGGCTAGCGGGGGAACCCACAATGAGCAGTTCTTC.